The source of this T cell receptor beta chain is a study of tumor and adjacent non-tumor tissue in lung cancer. Study-wide background: Histology: about twelve adenocarcinoma, a couple of squamous cell carcinoma, 1 small cell lung cancer. Stage I to III disease affected ten to eleven men and roughly five women aged about 30 to 85.

Study-level findings and limits: Tumor repertoires had a smaller top 100 clone share than normal lung.

TCRbeta libraries were built with three rounds of nested PCR, modified from ARM-PCR. TCRdb processed the multiplex PCR reads anew with MiXCR; each CDR3 protein has one entry. The table has under 100,000 distinct CDR3 sequences, about two thirds seen once. Comment on this clonotype: What it binds is unknown.

The CDR3 covers 15 residues. The ends were cut back, 4 bases at V and 3 bases at J, with 19 bases in the middle. Germline V gives CDR1 DFQATT, CDR2 SNEGSKA (reference sequence). The template was RNA from unsorted bulk tissue. Donors were chemotherapy-naive, newly diagnosed lung cancer surgical patients in China, August–late 2014. This TCR derives from a woman in her seventies with non-small cell lung cancer. The J gene is TRBJ2-7, the V gene TRBV20-1, with D possibly being TRBD2 (5 bases). The sequenced sample was lung tumor tissue. CDR3 DNA: TGCAGTGCTATGGCCTATAGCGAGAGAAACTACGAGCAGTACTTC. Translating gives CSAMAYSERNYEQYF.